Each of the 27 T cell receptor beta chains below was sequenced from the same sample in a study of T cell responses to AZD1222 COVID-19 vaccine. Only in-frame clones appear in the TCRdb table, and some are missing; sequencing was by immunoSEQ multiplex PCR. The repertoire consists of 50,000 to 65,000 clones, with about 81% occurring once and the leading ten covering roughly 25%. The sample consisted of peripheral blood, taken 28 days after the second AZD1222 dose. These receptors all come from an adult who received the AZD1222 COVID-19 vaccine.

The DNA of the CDR3 is TGTGCCTGGGGGGGGGAGGGTAGAACCTACGAGCAGTACTTC. It codes for CAWGGEGRTYEQYF. This sequence joins TRBV30 and TRBJ2-7; 7 nucleotides align to TRBD2. The CDR3 sequence is 14 residues long. The J segment lost 2 bases and the V segment lost 5 bases, leaving 9 bases of the junction unmatched. The germline gives CDR1 GTSNPN, CDR2 SVGIG (reference sequence).

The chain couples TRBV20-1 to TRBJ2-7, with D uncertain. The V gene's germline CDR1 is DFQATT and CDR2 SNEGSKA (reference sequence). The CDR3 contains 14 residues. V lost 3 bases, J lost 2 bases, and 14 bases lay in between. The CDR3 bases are TGCAGTGCTAGTAGGGAAGGCGTACCCTACGAGCAGTACTTC. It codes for CSASREGVPYEQYF.

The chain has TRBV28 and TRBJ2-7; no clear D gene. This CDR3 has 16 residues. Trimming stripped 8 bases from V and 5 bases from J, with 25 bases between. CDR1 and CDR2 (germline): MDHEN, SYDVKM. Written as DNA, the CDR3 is TGTGCCAGCGGCCACCCTCTGGACCAACGTAGCAACGAGCAGTACTTC. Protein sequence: CASGHPLDQRSNEQYF.

The CDR3 sequence: CASSFLSGTDTQYF. The CDR3 nucleotides read TGTGCCAGCAGTTTCTTGAGTGGCACAGATACGCAGTATTTT. The V gene is TRBV28, the J gene TRBJ2-3; D is unresolved. The CDR3 loop spans 14 amino acids. Deletions cut 3 bases from V and 1 base from J, with 8 bases between. Germline V gene sequence: CDR1 MDHEN, CDR2 SYDVKM.

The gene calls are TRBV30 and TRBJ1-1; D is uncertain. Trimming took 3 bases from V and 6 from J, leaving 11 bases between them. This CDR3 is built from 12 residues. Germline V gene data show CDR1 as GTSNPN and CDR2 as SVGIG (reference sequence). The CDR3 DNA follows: TGTGCCTGGAGCGCCCCGGGCCCTGAAGCTTTCTTT. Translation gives CAWSAPGPEAFF.

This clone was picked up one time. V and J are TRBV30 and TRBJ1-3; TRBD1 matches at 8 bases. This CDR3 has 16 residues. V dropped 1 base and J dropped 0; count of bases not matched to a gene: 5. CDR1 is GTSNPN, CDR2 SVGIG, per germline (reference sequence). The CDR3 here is CAWSGGQAFSGNTIYF. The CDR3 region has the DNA TGTGCCTGGAGTGGGGGACAGGCGTTCTCTGGAAACACCATATATTTT.

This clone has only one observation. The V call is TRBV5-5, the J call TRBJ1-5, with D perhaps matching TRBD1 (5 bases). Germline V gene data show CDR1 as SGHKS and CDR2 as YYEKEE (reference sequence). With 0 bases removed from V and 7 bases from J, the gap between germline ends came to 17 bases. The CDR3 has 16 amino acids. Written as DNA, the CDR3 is TGTGCCAGCAGCTTGGGACAGACGGTAGGTGGGCAGCCCCAGCATTTT. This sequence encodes CASSLGQTVGGQPQHF.

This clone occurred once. The CDR3 loop reads CAWSMGPYEQYF. CDR3 DNA sequence: TGTGCCTGGAGTATGGGTCCCTACGAGCAGTACTTC. The chain uses TRBV30 and TRBJ2-7; D unclear. The CDR3 consists of 12 residues. Trimming cost V 2 bases and J 2 bases, with 7 bases left between them. Germline V gives CDR1 GTSNPN, CDR2 SVGIG (reference sequence).

The DNA for the CDR3 is TGTGCCAGCAGCCCCTCATGGGTGGCAGATACGCAGTATTTT. Protein: CASSPSWVADTQYF. This chain joins TRBV11-3 and TRBJ2-3; D is ambiguous. Germline CDR1 and CDR2: SGHNT and YENEEA. Trimming pared 5 bases from V and 4 bases from J, leaving 13 bases between. The CDR3 covers 14 residues.

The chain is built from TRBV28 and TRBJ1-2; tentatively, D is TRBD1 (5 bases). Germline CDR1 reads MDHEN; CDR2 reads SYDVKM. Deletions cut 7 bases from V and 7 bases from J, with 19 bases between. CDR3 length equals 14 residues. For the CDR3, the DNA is TGTGCCAGCATCTATGGGTCCCAGGGCGGTGGCTACACCTTC. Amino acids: CASIYGSQGGGYTF.

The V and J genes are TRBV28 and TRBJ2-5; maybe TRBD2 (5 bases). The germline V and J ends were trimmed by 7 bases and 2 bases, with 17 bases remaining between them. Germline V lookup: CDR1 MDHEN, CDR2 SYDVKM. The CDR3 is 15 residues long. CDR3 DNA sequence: TGTGCCAGCACATCTAAGAGGACTTCTCAAGAGACCCAGTACTTC. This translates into CASTSKRTSQETQYF. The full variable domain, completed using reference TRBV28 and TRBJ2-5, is DVKVTQSSRYLVKRTGEKVFLECVQDMDHENMFWYRQDPGLGLRLIYFSYDVKMKEKGDIPEGYSVSREKKERFSLILESASTNQTSMYLCASTSKRTSQETQYFGPGTRLLVL.

For the CDR3, the DNA is TGTGCCAGCAGTTACTCGAAGAATGCAAACCGCGCTATACAGGGGCAGCAGTACTTC. It specifies CASSYSKNANRAIQGQQYF. The V call is TRBV6-2 or TRBV6-3, the J call TRBJ2-7, with 7 bases identical to TRBD1. The CDR3 contains 19 residues. V shed 0 bases and J 8 bases; nucleotides not matched to a gene: 22. Germline V gene data show CDR1 as MNHEY and CDR2 as SVGEGT.

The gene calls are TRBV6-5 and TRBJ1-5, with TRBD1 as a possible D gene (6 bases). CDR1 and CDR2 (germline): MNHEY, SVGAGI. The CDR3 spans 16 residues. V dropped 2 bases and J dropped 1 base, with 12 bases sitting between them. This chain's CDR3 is CASSYRGTRSNQPQHF. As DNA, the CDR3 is TGTGCCAGCAGTTACCGGGGGACAAGGAGCAATCAGCCCCAGCATTTT.

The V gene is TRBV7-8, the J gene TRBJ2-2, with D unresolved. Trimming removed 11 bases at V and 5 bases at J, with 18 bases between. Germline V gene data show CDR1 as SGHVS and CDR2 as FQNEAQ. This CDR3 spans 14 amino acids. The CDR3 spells CALSGPAWTGELFF. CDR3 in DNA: TGTGCCCTCTCAGGCCCAGCGTGGACCGGGGAGCTGTTTTTT.

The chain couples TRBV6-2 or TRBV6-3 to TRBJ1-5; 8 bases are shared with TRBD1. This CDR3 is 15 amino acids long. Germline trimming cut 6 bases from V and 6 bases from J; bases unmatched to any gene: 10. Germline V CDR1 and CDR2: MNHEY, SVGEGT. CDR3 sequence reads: CASSWTGSLRQPQHF. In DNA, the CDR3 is TGTGCCAGCAGCTGGACAGGGAGTCTGCGTCAGCCCCAGCATTTT.

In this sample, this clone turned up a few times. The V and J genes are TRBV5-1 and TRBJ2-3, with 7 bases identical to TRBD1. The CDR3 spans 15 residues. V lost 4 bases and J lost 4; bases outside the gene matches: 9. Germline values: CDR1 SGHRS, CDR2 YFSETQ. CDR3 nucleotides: TGCGCCAGCAGCGCCAGCGACAGGGACCCAGATACGCAGTATTTT. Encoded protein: CASSASDRDPDTQYF.

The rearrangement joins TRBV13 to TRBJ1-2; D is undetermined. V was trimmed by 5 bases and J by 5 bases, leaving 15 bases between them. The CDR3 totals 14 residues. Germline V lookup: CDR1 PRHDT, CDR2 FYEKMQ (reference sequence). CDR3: CASSVGRSDYGYTF. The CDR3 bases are TGTGCCAGCAGCGTGGGGAGAAGCGATTATGGCTACACCTTC.

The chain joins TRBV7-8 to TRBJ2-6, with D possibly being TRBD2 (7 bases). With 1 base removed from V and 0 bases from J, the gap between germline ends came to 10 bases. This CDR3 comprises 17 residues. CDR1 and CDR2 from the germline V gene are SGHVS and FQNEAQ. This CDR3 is CASSLGGGSSGANVLTF. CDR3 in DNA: TGTGCCAGCAGCTTAGGGGGGGGCAGCTCTGGGGCCAACGTCCTGACTTTC.

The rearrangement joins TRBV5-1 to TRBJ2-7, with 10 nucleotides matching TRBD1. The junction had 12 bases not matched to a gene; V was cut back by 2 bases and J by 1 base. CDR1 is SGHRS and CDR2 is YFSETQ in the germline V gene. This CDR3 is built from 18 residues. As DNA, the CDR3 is TGCGCCAGCAGCTTAACAAGACAGGGGGCGGGCTTGTCCTACGAGCAGTACTTC. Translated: CASSLTRQGAGLSYEQYF.

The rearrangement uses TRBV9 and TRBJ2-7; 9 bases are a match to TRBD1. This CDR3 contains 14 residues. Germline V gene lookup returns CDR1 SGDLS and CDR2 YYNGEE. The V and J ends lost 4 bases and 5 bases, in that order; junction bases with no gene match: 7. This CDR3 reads CASSPRDRVNEQYF. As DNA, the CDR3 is TGTGCCAGCAGCCCCCGGGACAGGGTAAACGAGCAGTACTTC.

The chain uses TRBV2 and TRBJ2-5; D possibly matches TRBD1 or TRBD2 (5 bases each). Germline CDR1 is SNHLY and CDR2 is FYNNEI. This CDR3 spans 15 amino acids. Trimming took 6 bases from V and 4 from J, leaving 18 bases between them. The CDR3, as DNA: TGTGCCAGCAGATTGGGGACGGACGGACTAGAGACCCAGTACTTC. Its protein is CASRLGTDGLETQYF. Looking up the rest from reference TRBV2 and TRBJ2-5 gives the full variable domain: EPEVTQTPSHQVTQMGQEVILRCVPISNHLYFYWYRQILGQKVEFLVSFYNNEISEKSEIFDDQFSVERPDGSNFTLKIRSTKLEDSAMYFCASRLGTDGLETQYFGPGTRLLVL.

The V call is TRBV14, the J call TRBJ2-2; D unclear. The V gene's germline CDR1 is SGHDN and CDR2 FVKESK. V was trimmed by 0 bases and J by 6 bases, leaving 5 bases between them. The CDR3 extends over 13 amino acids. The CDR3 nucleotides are TGTGCCAGCAGCCAAGACTTGGCCGGGGAGCTGTTTTTT. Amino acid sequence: CASSQDLAGELFF.

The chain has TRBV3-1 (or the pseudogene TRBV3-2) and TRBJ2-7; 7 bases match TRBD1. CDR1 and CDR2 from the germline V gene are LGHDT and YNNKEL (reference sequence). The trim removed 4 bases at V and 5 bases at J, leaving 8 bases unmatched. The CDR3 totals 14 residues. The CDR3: CASSRRQGTDEQYF. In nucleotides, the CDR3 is TGTGCCAGCAGCCGCCGACAGGGAACCGACGAGCAGTACTTC.

The CDR3 sequence: CASSLGWGEQFF. CDR3 coding DNA: TGTGCCAGCAGCTTAGGCTGGGGTGAGCAGTTCTTC. The chain combines TRBV7-2 with TRBJ2-1; D remains unclear. V was trimmed by 1 base and J by 9 bases, leaving 7 bases between them. This CDR3 comprises 12 residues. Germline assignment: CDR1 SGHTA and CDR2 FQGNSA.

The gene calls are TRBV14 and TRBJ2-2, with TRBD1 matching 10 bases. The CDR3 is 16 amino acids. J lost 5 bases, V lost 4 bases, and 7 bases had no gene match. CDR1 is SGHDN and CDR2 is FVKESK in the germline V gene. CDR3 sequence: CASSPRGTGVTGELFF. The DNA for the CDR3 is TGTGCCAGCAGCCCTCGAGGGACAGGGGTGACCGGGGAGCTGTTTTTT.

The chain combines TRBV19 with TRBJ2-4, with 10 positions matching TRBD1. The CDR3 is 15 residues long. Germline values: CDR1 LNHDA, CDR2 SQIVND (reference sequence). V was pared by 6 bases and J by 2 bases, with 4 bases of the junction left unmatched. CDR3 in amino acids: CASRTGQGTKNIQYF. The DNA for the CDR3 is TGTGCCAGTAGGACGGGACAGGGGACCAAAAACATTCAGTACTTC.

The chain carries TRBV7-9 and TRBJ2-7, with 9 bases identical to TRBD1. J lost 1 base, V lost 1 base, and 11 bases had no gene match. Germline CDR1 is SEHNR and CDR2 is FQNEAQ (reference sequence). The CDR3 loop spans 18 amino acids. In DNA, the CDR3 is TGTGCCAGCAGCTTAGAGGGTTGGACAGGGGCAAATTCCTACGAGCAGTACTTC. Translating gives CASSLEGWTGANSYEQYF.